Shown below are 28 T cell receptor beta chains from a single sample sequenced in a study of CD8+CD57+ T cells in acquired aplastic anemia. The template for TCR beta VDJ and CDR3 sequence profiling was genomic DNA. TCRdb re-called the reads with MiXCR, one entry per CDR3 protein. The data show a few hundred thousand distinct CDR3 sequences, roughly 55% seen once. Sequencing used sorted CD4+, CD8+, or CD8+CD57+ T cells (not recorded which) from PBMCs. The receptors were sampled from a human donor in good health.

This clonotype was recorded a few times. The chain carries TRBV5-1 and TRBJ2-3; 8 bases align to TRBD1. The length of the CDR3 is 13 residues. Trimming removed 4 bases from V and 6 bases from J; junction bases left unmatched: 4. Per the germline V gene, CDR1 is SGHRS and CDR2 is YFSETQ. CDR3 in amino acids: CASSIGQGDTQYF. DNA for the CDR3: TGCGCCAGCAGCATCGGACAGGGTGATACGCAGTATTTT.

The chain recombines TRBV9 with TRBJ1-6; D perhaps matches TRBD1 (6 bases). The V end lost 0 bases, the J end lost 9 bases, and 16 bases lay between the germline ends. CDR1 is SGDLS, CDR2 YYNGEE, per germline. This CDR3 region has 16 residues. The CDR3 nucleotides are TGTGCCAGCAGCGTAGACCCGCAGGGGTTCGGTTCACCCCTCCACTTT. This gives the protein CASSVDPQGFGSPLHF.

V and J are TRBV7-9 and TRBJ2-7; 9 bases match TRBD1. Per germline, CDR1 SEHNR and CDR2 FQNEAQ (reference sequence). CDR3 length equals 15 residues. V shed 1 base and J 7 bases; nucleotides not matched to a gene: 8. CDR3 residues: CASSLVGQGIGEQYF. DNA for the CDR3: TGTGCCAGCAGCTTAGTGGGACAGGGCATAGGAGAGCAGTACTTC.

The genes are TRBV5-6 and TRBJ2-3; D is possibly TRBD2 (6 bases). V lost 4 bases and J 7 bases, leaving 13 bases between the germline ends. The CDR3 is 13 amino acids. The germline CDR1 and CDR2 sequences are SGHDT and YYEEEE. Here the CDR3 DNA reads TGTGCCAGCAGCAGGGGACTGCAGAATACGCAGTATTTT. Its translation: CASSRGLQNTQYF.

J is TRBJ2-5 and V is TRBV20-1, with unresolved D. Germline V lookup: CDR1 DFQATT, CDR2 SNEGSKA (reference sequence). The CDR3 length is 15 residues. V was trimmed by 6 bases and J by 2 bases, leaving 19 bases between them. CDR3 protein: CSALHPRQRQETQYF. In DNA form, the CDR3 reads TGCAGTGCCCTACATCCTCGCCAGCGACAAGAGACCCAGTACTTC.

This clonotype was counted many times. V is TRBV9 and J is TRBJ2-7; 9 positions agree with TRBD2. Per the germline V gene, CDR1 is SGDLS and CDR2 is YYNGEE. Trimming removed 3 bases from V and 7 bases from J; junction bases left unmatched: 2. The CDR3 length is 12 residues. The CDR3 spells CASSAAGGEQYF. The CDR3 coding sequence is TGTGCCAGCAGCGCGGCGGGGGGGGAGCAGTACTTC.

The V and J genes are TRBV15 and TRBJ2-7; 9 bases are shared with TRBD2. CDR3 size: 15 residues. Germline V gene sequence: CDR1 LNHNV, CDR2 YYDKDF (reference sequence). V shed 5 bases, J shed 7 bases, and the junction held 12 bases outside the gene matches. The CDR3 region is CATSSTAGGPWEQYF. As DNA, the CDR3 is TGTGCCACCAGCTCAACCGCGGGGGGGCCTTGGGAGCAGTACTTC.

V usage is TRBV24-1 and J usage is TRBJ2-6; D is ambiguous. The germline V gene has CDR1 KGHDR and CDR2 SFDVKD. The length of the CDR3 is 17 residues. V lost 7 bases to trimming and J lost 0 bases, with 15 bases between them. As DNA, the CDR3 is TGTGCCACCAGCGGCCCAATGGCTTACTCTGGGGCCAACGTCCTGACTTTC. It yields the protein CATSGPMAYSGANVLTF.

At least ten counts were recorded for this clonotype. The chain joins TRBV12-3 or TRBV12-4 to TRBJ2-4, with TRBD2 matching 9 bases. CDR3 length equals 12 residues. The junction had 4 bases not matched to a gene; V was cut back by 1 base and J by 15 bases. The CDR3 bases are TGTGCCAGCAGTTTAGGGCGGGGGGGCAGGTACTTC. Amino acids: CASSLGRGGRYF.

The chain links TRBV9 to TRBJ2-3; a weak D match, TRBD2 (7 bases). Trimming removed 2 bases at V and 6 bases at J, with 19 bases between. The CDR3 extends over 16 amino acids. CDR1 is SGDLS and CDR2 is YYNGEE in the germline V gene. CDR3 sequence (DNA): TGTGCCAGCAGCGTGGGGGCCGGGACTACCGTGGATACGCAGTATTTT. This encodes CASSVGAGTTVDTQYF.

The gene calls are TRBV29-1 and TRBJ2-3, with TRBD2 matching 8 bases. The junction had 5 bases not matched to a gene; V was cut back by 7 bases and J by 2 bases. The CDR3 contains 13 residues. Germline CDR1 is SQVTM and CDR2 is ANQGSEA. The CDR3, as DNA: TGCAGCGCCGGGACTAGGGCCACAGATACGCAGTATTTT. Its translation: CSAGTRATDTQYF.

The rearrangement links TRBV2 to TRBJ1-5; 8 positions agree with TRBD1. Germline CDR1 reads SNHLY; CDR2 reads FYNNEI. The trim removed 1 base at V and 7 bases at J, leaving 6 bases unmatched. The CDR3 has 15 residues. In DNA form, the CDR3 reads TGTGCCAGCAGTGAAGAGCAGGGGGCAGGGCAGCCCCAGCATTTT. Protein: CASSEEQGAGQPQHF.

DNA of the CDR3: TGTGCCACAAGGACAGTAGATAATTCACCCCTCCACTTT. Translated, it gives CATRTVDNSPLHF. The V call is TRBV10-3, the J call TRBJ1-6; the D gene is possibly TRBD1 (6 bases). With 10 bases removed from V and 5 bases from J, the gap between germline ends came to 12 bases. The germline V gene has CDR1 ENHRY and CDR2 SYGVKD. The CDR3 runs to 13 residues.

J is TRBJ2-1 and V is TRBV19, with a possible D match to TRBD2 (5 bases). The CDR3 totals 14 residues. Per germline, CDR1 LNHDA and CDR2 SQIVND (reference sequence). V lost 3 bases and J 7 bases, leaving 13 bases between the germline ends. In DNA form, the CDR3 reads TGTGCCAGTAGTATTCGAGGGATTGGGAATGAGCAGTTCTTC. It is translated as CASSIRGIGNEQFF.

This clonotype was detected only a few times. The chain is built from TRBV4-1 and TRBJ2-2; 7 bases align to TRBD1. TRBJ1-1 explains the end of the DNA better; the J call may be wrong. The CDR3 covers 15 residues. Germline values: CDR1 MGHRA, CDR2 YSYEKL. The CDR3 is CASSPWDSEHRGAFF. CDR3 DNA: TGCGCCAGCAGCCCCTGGGACAGCGAACACCGGGGAGCTTTCTTT.

The V call is TRBV2, the J call TRBJ1-4, with TRBD1 identical over 7 bases. CDR3 length: 13 amino acids. V dropped 10 bases and J dropped 5; count of bases not matched to a gene: 7. CDR1 and CDR2 from the germline V gene are SNHLY and FYNNEI. CDR3 coding DNA: TGTGCCACCAAGGGGGCCCGGAATGAAAAACTGTTTTTT. Translated: CATKGARNEKLFF.

V is TRBV11-3 and J is TRBJ2-5; 9 bases are a match to TRBD2. The CDR3 totals 16 residues. CDR1 SGHNT and CDR2 YENEEA come from the germline V gene. The trim removed 2 bases at V and 5 bases at J, leaving 9 bases unmatched. CDR3 nucleotide sequence: TGTGCCAGCAGCTTAAGGGCTAGCGGGACGTGGGAGACCCAGTACTTC. Protein sequence: CASSLRASGTWETQYF.

This clonotype was found many times. V and J are TRBV7-2 and TRBJ2-7; a possible D gene is TRBD1 (6 bases). The V and J ends lost 3 bases and 5 bases respectively, with 11 bases between them. In germline, CDR1 is SGHTA, CDR2 FQGNSA. CDR3 length: 13 amino acids. CDR3 DNA: TGTGCCAGCAGCTTTACAGGGTACGACGAGCAGTACTTC. This codes for CASSFTGYDEQYF.

This clonotype was picked up many times. The rearrangement joins TRBV12-3 or TRBV12-4 to TRBJ2-7; no reliable D call. The CDR3 totals 12 residues. V was pared by 2 bases and J by 3 bases, with 5 bases between. Here the CDR3 reads CASSLSHYEQYF. In DNA, the CDR3 is TGTGCCAGCAGTTTATCCCACTACGAGCAGTACTTC.

CDR3 DNA: TGTGCCAGCAGCCCCCGGGACAGTCCTTATGGCTACACCTTC. This encodes CASSPRDSPYGYTF. The chain has TRBV7-9 and TRBJ1-2; TRBD1 aligns across 7 bases. V lost 5 bases to trimming and J lost 5 bases; unmatched junction nucleotides: 8. Looked up from germline, CDR1 is SEHNR and CDR2 is FQNEAQ (reference sequence). The CDR3 is 14 residues long.

Comment on this clonotype: A much larger clonotype is one base distant, so this may be a read error. The chain links TRBV29-1 to TRBJ2-4; D is perhaps TRBD1 or TRBD2 (5 bases each). CDR1 SQVTM and CDR2 ANQGSEA come from the germline V gene. The CDR3 is 12 amino acids. In DNA form, the CDR3 reads TGCAGCGCTGGGGGTGCCAAAAACCTTCAGTACTTC. This gives the protein CSAGGAKNLQYF. Filled out from reference TRBV29-1 and TRBJ2-4, the complete variable domain reads SAVISQKPSRDICQRGTSLTIQCQVDSQVTMMFWYRQQPGQSLTLIATANQGSEATYESGFVIDKFPISRPNLTFSTLTVSNMSPEDSSIYLCSAGGAKNLQYFGAGTRLSVL.

This chain links TRBV12-3 or TRBV12-4 with TRBJ1-6; D not certain. There are 11 residues in the CDR3. The germline V and J ends were trimmed by 6 bases and 14 bases, with 11 bases remaining between them. CDR3 sequence (DNA): TGTGCCAGCAGCTCGGCCGAGGCCCTCCACTTT. It codes for CASSSAEALHF.

A word on this clonotype: At one end, the junction sequence differs from germline, possibly due to a read error. The chain uses TRBV25-1 and TRBJ1-6; no reliable D call. The CDR3 length is 17 residues. Germline V gene lookup returns CDR1 MGHDK and CDR2 SYGVNS. The CDR3: CASSESRQLQDNLPLHF. DNA of the CDR3: TGTGCCAGCAGTGAATCCCGGCAGCTTCAAGATAATTTACCCCTCCACTTT.

This clonotype showed up just a few times. The genes are TRBV2 and TRBJ2-3, with 7 bases matching TRBD2. The CDR3 totals 14 residues. J lost 4 bases, V lost 5 bases, and 6 bases had no gene match. CDR1 is SNHLY and CDR2 is FYNNEI in the germline V gene. The CDR3 coding sequence is TGTGCCAGCAGTCTCCCGGGGGGAGCAGATACGCAGTATTTT. Its protein is CASSLPGGADTQYF. Full variable domain (outside the CDR3, taken from reference TRBV2 and TRBJ2-3): EPEVTQTPSHQVTQMGQEVILRCVPISNHLYFYWYRQILGQKVEFLVSFYNNEISEKSEIFDDQFSVERPDGSNFTLKIRSTKLEDSAMYFCASSLPGGADTQYFGPGTRLTVL.

This clonotype turned up a few times. The chain carries TRBV27 and TRBJ2-3; D gene uncertain. Trimming removed 5 bases at V and 0 bases at J, with 12 bases between. This CDR3 is built from 15 residues. Germline loops: CDR1 MNHEY, CDR2 SMNVEV (reference sequence). The CDR3 DNA sequence: TGTGCCAGCAGTACGGGTACAACTAGCACAGATACGCAGTATTTT. It is translated as CASSTGTTSTDTQYF.

V gene TRBV11-2 combines with J gene TRBJ2-5; D is undetermined. Trimming took 6 bases from V and 4 from J, leaving 18 bases between them. This CDR3 has 15 amino acids. Germline lookup yields CDR1 SGHAT and CDR2 FQNNGV. CDR3 in amino acids: CASSETILTGETQYF. The CDR3 DNA sequence: TGTGCCAGCAGTGAAACTATTCTGACGGGAGAGACCCAGTACTTC.

The table lists this clonotype with many counts. The chain carries TRBV7-9 and TRBJ1-4; 7 positions agree with TRBD1. The germline gives CDR1 SEHNR, CDR2 FQNEAQ (reference sequence). Trimming at V came to 2 bases and at J to 3 bases, leaving 9 bases not matched to a gene. This CDR3 is 17 amino acids long. The CDR3: CASSLKRGPFSNEKLFF. CDR3 DNA sequence: TGTGCCAGCAGCTTAAAGAGGGGGCCGTTTTCTAATGAAAAACTGTTTTTT.

This chain uses TRBV19 with TRBJ1-5, with D maybe TRBD1 (6 bases). The V end lost 7 bases, the J end lost 3 bases, and 10 bases lay between the germline ends. Germline V CDR1 and CDR2: LNHDA, SQIVND (reference sequence). This CDR3 contains 13 residues. The CDR3 region is CASKDRLNQPQHF. CDR3 DNA sequence: TGTGCCAGTAAGGACAGACTCAATCAGCCCCAGCATTTT.